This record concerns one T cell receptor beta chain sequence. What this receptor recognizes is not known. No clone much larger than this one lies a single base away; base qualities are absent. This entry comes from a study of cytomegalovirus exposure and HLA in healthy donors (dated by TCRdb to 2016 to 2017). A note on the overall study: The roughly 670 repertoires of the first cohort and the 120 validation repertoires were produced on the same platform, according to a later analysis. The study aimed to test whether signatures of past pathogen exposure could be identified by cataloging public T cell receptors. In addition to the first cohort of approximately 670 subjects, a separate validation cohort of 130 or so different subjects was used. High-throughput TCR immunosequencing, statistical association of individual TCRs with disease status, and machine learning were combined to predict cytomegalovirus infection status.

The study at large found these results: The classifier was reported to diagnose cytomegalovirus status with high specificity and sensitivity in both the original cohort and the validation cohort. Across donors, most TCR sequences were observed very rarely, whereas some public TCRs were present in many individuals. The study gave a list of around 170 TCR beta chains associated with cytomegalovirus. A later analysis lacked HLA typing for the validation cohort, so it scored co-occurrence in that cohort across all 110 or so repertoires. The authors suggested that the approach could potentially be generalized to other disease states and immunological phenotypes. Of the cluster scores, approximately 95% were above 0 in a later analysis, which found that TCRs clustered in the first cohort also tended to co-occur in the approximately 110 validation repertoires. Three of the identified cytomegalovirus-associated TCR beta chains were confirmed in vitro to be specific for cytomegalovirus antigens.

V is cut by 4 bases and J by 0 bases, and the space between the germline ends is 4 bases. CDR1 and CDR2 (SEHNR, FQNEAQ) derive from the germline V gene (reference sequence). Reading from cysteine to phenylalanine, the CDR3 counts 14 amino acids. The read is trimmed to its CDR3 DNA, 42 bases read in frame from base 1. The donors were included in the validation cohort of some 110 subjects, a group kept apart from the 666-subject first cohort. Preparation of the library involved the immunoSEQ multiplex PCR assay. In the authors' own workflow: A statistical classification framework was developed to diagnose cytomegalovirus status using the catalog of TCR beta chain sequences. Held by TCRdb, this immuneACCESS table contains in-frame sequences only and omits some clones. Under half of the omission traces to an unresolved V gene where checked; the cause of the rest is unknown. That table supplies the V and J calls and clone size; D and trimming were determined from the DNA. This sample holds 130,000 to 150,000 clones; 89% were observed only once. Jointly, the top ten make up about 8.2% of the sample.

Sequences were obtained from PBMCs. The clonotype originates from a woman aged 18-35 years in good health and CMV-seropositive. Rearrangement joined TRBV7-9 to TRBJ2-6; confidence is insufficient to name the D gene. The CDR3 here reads CASSSLSGANVLTF. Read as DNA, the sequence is TGTGCCAGCAGCTCCCTCTCTGGGGCCAACGTCCTGACTTTC.